Sequencing of this T cell receptor beta chain was carried out in a study of cytomegalovirus exposure and HLA in healthy donors. V shed 0 bases and J shed 5 bases, with 10 bases lying between them. This CDR3 contains 14 residues. CDR1 and CDR2 from the germline V gene are SGHAT and FQNNGV. Some clones are missing from TCRdb's copy, which holds only in-frame ones; the method was immunoSEQ multiplex PCR. The sample lists some 140,000 clones, 70% to 90% occurring once. The source of this sequence is a human donor in good health. J is TRBJ1-1 and V is TRBV11-2; D remains ambiguous. Sequencing used PBMCs. The DNA of the CDR3 is TGTGCCAGCAGCTTAGATCTCGGCGGTACTGAAGCTTTCTTT. This translates into CASSLDLGGTEAFF.